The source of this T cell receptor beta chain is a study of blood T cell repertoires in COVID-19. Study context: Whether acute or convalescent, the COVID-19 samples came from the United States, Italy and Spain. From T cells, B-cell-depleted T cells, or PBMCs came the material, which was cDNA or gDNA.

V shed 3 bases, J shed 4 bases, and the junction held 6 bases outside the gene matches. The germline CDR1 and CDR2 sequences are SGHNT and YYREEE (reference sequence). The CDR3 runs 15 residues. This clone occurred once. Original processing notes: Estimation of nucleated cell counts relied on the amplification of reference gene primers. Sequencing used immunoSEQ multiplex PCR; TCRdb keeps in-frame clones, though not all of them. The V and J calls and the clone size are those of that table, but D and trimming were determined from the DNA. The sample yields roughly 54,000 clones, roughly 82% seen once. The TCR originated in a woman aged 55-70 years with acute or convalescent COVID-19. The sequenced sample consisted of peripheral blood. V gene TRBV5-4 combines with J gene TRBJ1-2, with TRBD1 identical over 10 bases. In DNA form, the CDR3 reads TGTGCCAGCAGCTCGCAGACAGGGGGCTCCTATGGCTACACCTTC. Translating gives CASSSQTGGSYGYTF.